This T cell receptor beta chain was documented in a study of blood T cell repertoires in COVID-19. Study in general: From the United States, Italy and Spain came samples of acute and convalescent COVID-19.

Data came from immunoSEQ multiplex PCR; TCRdb stores just in-frame clones and leaves some out. The repertoire holds roughly 350,000 clones, 85% seen once, with roughly 3.6% in the top ten. J was trimmed by 6 bases and V by 8 bases; bases with no gene match: 14. Germline V gene lookup returns CDR1 MDHEN and CDR2 SYDVKM. The CDR3 has 16 residues. The chain links TRBV28 to TRBJ2-3; 10 nucleotides line up with TRBD2. This sequence was found in a woman under 30 with acute or convalescent COVID-19. The sample taken for sequencing was peripheral blood. The CDR3 protein is CASSDSRLAGEDTQYF. Written as DNA, the CDR3 is TGTGCCAGCTCTGACTCTCGGCTAGCGGGAGAGGATACGCAGTATTTT.